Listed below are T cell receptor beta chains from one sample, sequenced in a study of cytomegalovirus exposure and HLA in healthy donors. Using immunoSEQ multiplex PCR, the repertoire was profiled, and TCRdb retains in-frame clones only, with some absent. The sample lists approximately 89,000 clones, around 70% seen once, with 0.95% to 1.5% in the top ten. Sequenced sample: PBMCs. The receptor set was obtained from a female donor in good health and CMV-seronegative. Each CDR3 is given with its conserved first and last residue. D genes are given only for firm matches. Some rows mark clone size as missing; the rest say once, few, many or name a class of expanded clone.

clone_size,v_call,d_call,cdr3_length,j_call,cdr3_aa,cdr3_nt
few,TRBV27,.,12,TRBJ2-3,CASSPNTDTQYF,TGTGCCAGCAGTCCCAACACAGATACGCAGTATTTT
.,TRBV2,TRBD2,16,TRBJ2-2,CASSDLASGNTGELFF,TGTGCCAGCAGTGATTTGGCTAGCGGGAACACCGGGGAGCTGTTTTTT
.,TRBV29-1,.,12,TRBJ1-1,CSVDRGNTEAFF,TGCAGCGTTGATCGCGGGAACACTGAAGCTTTCTTT
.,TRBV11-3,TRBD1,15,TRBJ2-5,CASSLGRTGVETQYF,TGTGCCAGCAGCTTAGGAAGGACAGGGGTAGAGACCCAGTACTTC
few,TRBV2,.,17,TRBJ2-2,CASSDFGGGGLTGELFF,TGTGCCAGCAGTGATTTTGGGGGAGGAGGTTTAACCGGGGAGCTGTTTTTT
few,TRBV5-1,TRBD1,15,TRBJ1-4,CASSPSGGRAEKLFF,TGCGCCAGCAGCCCTTCAGGGGGCAGAGCTGAAAAACTGTTTTTT
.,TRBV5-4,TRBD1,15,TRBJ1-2,CASSPRTGVGYGYTF,TGTGCCAGCAGCCCCCGAACAGGGGTGGGCTATGGCTACACCTTC
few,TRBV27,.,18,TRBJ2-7,CASSLTVPTVRFSYEQYF,TGTGCCAGCAGTTTAACGGTCCCCACAGTGAGATTCTCCTACGAGCAGTACTTC
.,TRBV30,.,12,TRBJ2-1,CAWSSGYNEQFF,TGTGCCTGGAGTTCGGGGTACAATGAGCAGTTCTTC
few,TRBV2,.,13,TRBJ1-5,CASIWAQGQPQHF,TGTGCCAGCATCTGGGCCCAGGGACAGCCCCAGCATTTT
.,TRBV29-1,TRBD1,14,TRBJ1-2,CSVLHRGSNYGYTF,TGCAGCGTTCTCCACAGGGGCTCTAACTATGGCTACACCTTC
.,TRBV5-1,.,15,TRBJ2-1,CASSSRAGKGNEQFF,TGCGCCAGCAGCAGTAGGGCGGGAAAGGGAAATGAGCAGTTCTTC
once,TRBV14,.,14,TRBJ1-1,CASSQDPNTAEAFF,TGTGCCAGCAGCCAAGATCCAAATACGGCTGAAGCTTTCTTT
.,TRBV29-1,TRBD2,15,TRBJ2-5,CSVPLGGGSQETQYF,TGCAGCGTCCCCCTTGGGGGGGGTTCCCAAGAGACCCAGTACTTC
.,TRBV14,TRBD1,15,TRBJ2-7,CASSHWTGGLNEQYF,TGTGCCAGCAGCCACTGGACAGGGGGCTTGAACGAGCAGTACTTC
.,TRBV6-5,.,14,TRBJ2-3,CASSYGTVADTQYF,TGTGCCAGCAGTTACGGGACTGTAGCAGATACGCAGTATTTT
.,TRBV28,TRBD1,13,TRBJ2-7,CASRQGTAYEQYF,TGTGCCAGCAGACAAGGGACAGCGTACGAGCAGTACTTC
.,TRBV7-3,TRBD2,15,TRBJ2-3,CASSLTSGRADTQYF,TGTGCCAGCAGCCTGACTAGCGGGAGGGCAGATACGCAGTATTTT
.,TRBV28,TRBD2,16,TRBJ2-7,CASSPAVAGVDYEQYF,TGTGCCAGCAGTCCCGCCGTAGCGGGAGTGGATTACGAGCAGTACTTC
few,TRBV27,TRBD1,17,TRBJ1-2,CASSQYQQGASYYGYTF,TGTGCCAGCAGTCAATATCAGCAGGGGGCCAGTTACTATGGCTACACCTTC